This TCR beta chain emerged from a study of response to subunit inactivated influenza vaccine. TCRdb ran MiXCR on the RT-PCR reads and lists one entry per CDR3 protein. The profile shows 630,000 or so distinct CDR3 sequences, around 14% of them singletons. This clonotype was observed a few times. Its antigen is as yet unknown. Findings and caveats of the study: Few additional T cells are recruited per seasonal influenza vaccination, authors suggested.

There are 13 residues in the CDR3. V was cut by 5 bases and J by 8 bases, with 13 bases left in between. The chain links TRBV12-3 or TRBV12-4 to TRBJ2-1; D is uncertain. The sequence was obtained from a man aged 45-65 years who received an inactivated influenza vaccine. The sample was PBMCs from blood, taken 11 to 12 days after vaccination. CDR3 sequence: CASSPPNSDEQFF. The CDR3 DNA is TGTGCCAGCAGTCCACCTAATTCGGATGAGCAGTTCTTC.